This T cell receptor beta chain derives from a study of blood T cell repertoires in COVID-19 (dated by TCRdb to 2019 to 2021). About the full investigation: Samples from collaborators originated in the United States, Italy and Spain and spanned both the acute and convalescent phases of COVID-19. The repertoires were made available in a free public database intended to serve as a resource for research on the immune response to SARS-CoV-2. Samples came from the ongoing ImmuneRACE study (first 160 participants) plus 1,254 subjects from 6 global collaborators. The sample metadata nearly always contained a de-identified subject ID, COVID-19 status, age in years and sex. Where available, HLA class I and class II types were taken from metadata supplied by the sample provider and were not determined by assay-based typing. Subjects who had been exposed to COVID-19, were actively infected with it, or had recovered from it provided the deeply sampled blood TCRbeta repertoires that made up the dataset. The material from the prospective study consisted of cDNA or gDNA derived from T cells, B-cell-depleted T cells, or PBMCs. General findings and caveats noted by the study authors: The amount of clinical and demographic metadata varied by source and participant and was provided uncurated.

TCRbeta CDR3 regions were amplified from genomic DNA using the immunoSEQ Assay, a bias-controlled multiplex PCR. Under the source paper's analysis protocol: Nucleated cell counts per sample were estimated from amplification of reference gene primers within the assay. To quantify the absolute abundance of each unique TCRbeta CDR3 rearrangement, sequence reads were collapsed and filtered. For each sample, productive Simpson clonality was calculated as the square root of Simpson's diversity index across productive rearrangements. TCRdb retrieved this table from immuneACCESS and kept in-frame rearrangements only. Not all clones are present; in checked studies, unresolved V genes account for under half, and no reason is known for the remainder. V, J and clone size are those of that table, while D and trimming were read from the DNA. This sample gives some 160,000 clones in total; about 83% of them show up just once. Over 2% of the sample is in the top ten clones.

Based on the germline V gene (reference sequence), the CDR1 and CDR2 sequences are LNHDA and SQIVND. Trimming at the junction amounts to 1 base on V and 10 bases on J, and the germline ends lie 11 bases apart. Inclusive of the bounding cysteine and phenylalanine, the CDR3 is 13 residues long. The DNA shown is the 39-base CDR3, in frame from base 1. A note on this clone: What antigen it recognizes has not been identified. No much larger clone exists at a distance of one base, and base qualities are not known.

Whole blood was collected in K2EDTA tubes by collaborating institutions according to the institutions' own protocols. Collaborator samples were shipped for TCRbeta analysis as frozen whole blood, isolated PBMCs, or DNA extracted from either sample type. The sample comprised peripheral blood. Here the chain combines TRBV19 and TRBJ2-1; tentative D gene TRBD1, with 5 bases matching. The receptor was isolated from an elderly woman with acute or convalescent COVID-19. In nucleotide form, the sequence is TGTGCCAGTAGTATAGCCCCAGGGCAGGAGCAGTTCTTC. Its product reads: CASSIAPGQEQFF.